The entry that follows covers one TCR beta chain sequence. The data derive from a study of blood T cell repertoires in COVID-19. About the research overall: The United States, Italy and Spain supplied acute and convalescent COVID-19 samples. Sources were T cells, B-cell-depleted T cells, or PBMCs; the material itself was cDNA or gDNA.

Deletions cut 6 bases from V and 4 bases from J, with 15 bases between. The CDR3 consists of 14 residues. CDR1 is LNHDA, CDR2 SQIVND, per germline (reference sequence). Per the original data handling: Amplification with reference gene primers provided the estimates of nucleated cell counts. The repertoire was sequenced with immunoSEQ multiplex PCR; TCRdb's copy has only in-frame clones and lacks some. The D gene and trimming were derived from the DNA, and the V and J assignments and clone size from that table. The sample includes about 68,000 clones, more than 60% seen only once; the top ten take 23%.

Specimen: peripheral blood. This clonotype was sampled from a human donor in a cohort sampled during active COVID-19. The chain employs TRBV19 and TRBJ1-2, with D possibly being TRBD1 (5 bases). The CDR3: CASSPTGGTYGYTF. DNA of the CDR3: TGTGCCAGTAGCCCGACGGGGGGGACCTATGGCTACACCTTC.